This entry describes one T cell receptor (beta chain). These data originate in a study of blood T cell repertoires in COVID-19. Study-level background: Specimens from acute and convalescent COVID-19 originated in the United States, Italy and Spain. T cells, B-cell-depleted T cells, or PBMCs supplied cDNA or gDNA.

Per the study methods: Reference gene primer amplification yielded estimated nucleated cell counts. Clones were sequenced by immunoSEQ multiplex PCR, and TCRdb holds only the in-frame ones, with some missing. That table gives V, J and clone size, and the DNA gave D and trimming. This sample carries around 100,000 clones, approximately 90% of them seen once, and the ten largest clones take about 30%. V lost 2 bases and J 4 bases, leaving 15 bases between the germline ends. CDR3 length equals 15 residues. Looked up from germline, CDR1 is KGHSH and CDR2 is LQKENI. The sample comprised peripheral blood. The source of this sequence is a woman older than 75 with acute or convalescent COVID-19. J is TRBJ2-7 and V is TRBV18, with D unclear. As DNA, the CDR3 is TGTGCCAGCTCACCAGGCGTAACAGAATCGTACGAGCAGTACTTC. This gives the protein CASSPGVTESYEQYF.